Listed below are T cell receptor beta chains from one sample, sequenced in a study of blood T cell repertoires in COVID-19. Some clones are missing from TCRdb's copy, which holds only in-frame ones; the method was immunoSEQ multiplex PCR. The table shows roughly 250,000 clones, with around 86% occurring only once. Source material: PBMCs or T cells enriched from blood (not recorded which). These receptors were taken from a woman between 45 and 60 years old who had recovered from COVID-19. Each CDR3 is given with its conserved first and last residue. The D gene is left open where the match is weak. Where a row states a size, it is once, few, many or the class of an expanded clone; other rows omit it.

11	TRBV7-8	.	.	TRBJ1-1	CASIGGTEAFF	TGTGCCAGCATCGGGGGGACTGAAGCTTTCTTT
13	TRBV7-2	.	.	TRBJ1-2	CASTERGILGYTF	TGTGCCAGCACCGAAAGGGGGATCTTGGGCTACACCTTC
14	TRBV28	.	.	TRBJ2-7	CASSLFLTGYEQYF	TGTGCCAGCAGTTTATTTCTTACAGGCTACGAGCAGTACTTC
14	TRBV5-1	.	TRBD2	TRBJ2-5	CASSSTSGTETQYF	TGCGCCAGCAGCTCGACTAGCGGGACAGAGACCCAGTACTTC
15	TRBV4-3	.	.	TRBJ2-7	CASSQDILGGYEQYF	TGCGCCAGCAGCCAAGATATACTTGGTGGCTACGAGCAGTACTTC
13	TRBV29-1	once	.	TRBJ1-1	CSVDAGYGTEAFF	TGCAGCGTTGATGCGGGGTATGGCACTGAAGCTTTCTTT
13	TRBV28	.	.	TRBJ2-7	CASRLQTFYEQYF	TGTGCCAGCAGACTTCAGACTTTCTACGAGCAGTACTTC
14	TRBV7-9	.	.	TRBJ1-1	CASVLSGGNTEAFF	TGTGCCAGCGTCTTATCCGGTGGGAACACTGAAGCTTTCTTT
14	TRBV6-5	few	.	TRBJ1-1	CASSRGLMNTEAFF	TGTGCCAGCTCTAGGGGATTGATGAACACTGAAGCTTTCTTT
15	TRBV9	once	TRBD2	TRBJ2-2	CASSATSGNTGELFF	TGTGCCAGCAGTGCGACTAGCGGGAACACCGGGGAGCTGTTTTTT
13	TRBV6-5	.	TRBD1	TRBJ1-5	CATDRDRGQPQHF	TGTGCCACCGACAGGGACCGGGGGCAGCCCCAGCATTTT
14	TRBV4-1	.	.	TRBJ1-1	CASSQFERNTEAFF	TGCGCCAGCAGCCAATTTGAGAGGAACACTGAAGCTTTCTTT
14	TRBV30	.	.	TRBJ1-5	CAWSGTPSNQPQHF	TGTGCCTGGAGTGGGACTCCGAGCAATCAGCCCCAGCATTTT
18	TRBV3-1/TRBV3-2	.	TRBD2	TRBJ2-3	CASSDIPRASGRADTQYF	TGTGCCAGCAGCGACATCCCACGGGCTAGCGGGAGGGCAGATACGCAGTATTTT
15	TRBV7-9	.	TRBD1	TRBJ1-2	CATRTDRRTNYGYTF	TGTGCCACCCGAACGGACAGGAGGACTAACTATGGCTACACCTTC
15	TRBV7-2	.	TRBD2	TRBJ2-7	CASSSGLAGWREQYF	TGTGCCAGCAGCTCCGGACTAGCGGGGTGGAGGGAGCAGTACTTC
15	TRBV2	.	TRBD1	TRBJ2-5	CASSEGTGGFETQYF	TGTGCCAGCAGTGAGGGGACAGGGGGCTTTGAGACCCAGTACTTC
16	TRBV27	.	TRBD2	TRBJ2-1	CASSSILLAGSGEQFF	TGTGCCAGCAGCTCTATACTACTAGCGGGAAGTGGTGAGCAGTTCTTC
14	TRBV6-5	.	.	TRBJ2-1	CASSYPAGGPEQFF	TGTGCCAGCAGTTATCCGGCGGGTGGTCCTGAGCAGTTCTTC
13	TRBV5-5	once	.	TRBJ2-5	CASSLAFQETQYF	TGTGCCAGCAGCTTGGCGTTCCAAGAGACCCAGTACTTC
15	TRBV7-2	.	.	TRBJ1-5	CASSPSVGGDQPQHF	TGTGCCAGCAGCCCCTCCGTGGGGGGTGATCAGCCCCAGCATTTT
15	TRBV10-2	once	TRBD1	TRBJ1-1	CASSGGQGVVTEAFF	TGCGCCAGCAGTGGAGGACAGGGGGTGGTCACTGAAGCTTTCTTT
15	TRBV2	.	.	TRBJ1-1	CASSAPGGSNTEAFF	TGTGCCAGCAGTGCCCCCGGGGGGTCCAACACTGAAGCTTTCTTT
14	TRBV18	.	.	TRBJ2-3	CASSPSADTDTQYF	TGTGCCAGCTCACCAAGTGCGGACACAGATACGCAGTATTTT
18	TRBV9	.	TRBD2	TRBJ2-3	CASSAPGLAGLGTDTQYF	TGTGCCAGCAGCGCACCGGGACTAGCGGGATTAGGGACAGATACGCAGTATTTT
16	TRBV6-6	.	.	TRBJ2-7	CASSSLQGKMGYEQYF	TGTGCCAGCAGTAGCTTACAGGGAAAAATGGGGTACGAGCAGTACTTC
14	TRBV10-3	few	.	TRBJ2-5	CAISPSTGTRTQYF	TGTGCCATCAGTCCCTCGACAGGTACTCGGACCCAGTACTTC
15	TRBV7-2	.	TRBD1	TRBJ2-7	CASSIGQGRFYEQYF	TGTGCCAGCAGCATAGGACAGGGGCGGTTCTACGAGCAGTACTTC
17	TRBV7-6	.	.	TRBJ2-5	CASSSRDSLETQETQYF	TGTGCCAGCAGCTCCCGGGACTCCTTGGAAACGCAAGAGACCCAGTACTTC